This TCR beta chain was documented in a study of shared clonotypes between healthy human individuals. Whole-study results and caveats: Unshared clonotypes carried lower generation probabilities than those common to all four donors.

An even split of each subset's genomic DNA across several immunoSEQ plates was performed. Method: immunoSEQ multiplex PCR; TCRdb's copy keeps in-frame clones and lacks some. The sample includes about 1.5 million clones, roughly 98% of them seen just once. Both subsets, CD45RA+ naive and CD45RA-negative memory, were split from the CD4+ cells. The CDR3 totals 9 residues. As regards this clone: Antigen unknown.

This receptor was obtained from a man in his thirties or forties in good health. This chain joins TRBV21-1 and TRBJ1-2. TRBV21-1 is labeled a pseudogene. The sample consisted of naive CD4+ T cells sorted from blood. Specified subset: CD45RA+ positively selected. The DNA for the CDR3 is TGTGCCAGCAGCTGGGGACGGGACTTC. It codes for CASSWGRDF.